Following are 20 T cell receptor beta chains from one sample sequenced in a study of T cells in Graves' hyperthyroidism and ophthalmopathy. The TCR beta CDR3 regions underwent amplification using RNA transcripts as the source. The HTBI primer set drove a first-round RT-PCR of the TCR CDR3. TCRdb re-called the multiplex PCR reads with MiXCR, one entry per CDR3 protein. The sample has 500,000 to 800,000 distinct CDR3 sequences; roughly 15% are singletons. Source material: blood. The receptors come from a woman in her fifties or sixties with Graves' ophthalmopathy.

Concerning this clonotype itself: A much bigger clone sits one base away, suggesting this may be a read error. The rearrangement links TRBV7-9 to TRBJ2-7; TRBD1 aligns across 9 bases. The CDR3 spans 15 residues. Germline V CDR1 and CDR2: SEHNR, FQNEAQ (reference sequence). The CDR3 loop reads CASGHRDRVFYGQYF. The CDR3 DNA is TGTGCCAGCGGCCACCGGGACAGGGTTTTCTACGGGCAGTACTTC.

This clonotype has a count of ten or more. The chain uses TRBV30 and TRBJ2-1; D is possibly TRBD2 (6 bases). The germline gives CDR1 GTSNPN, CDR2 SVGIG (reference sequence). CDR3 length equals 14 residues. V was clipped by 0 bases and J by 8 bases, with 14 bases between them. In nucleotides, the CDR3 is TGTGCCTGGAGTGTTGCAGCGGGTTTTGATGAGCAGTTCTTC. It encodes CAWSVAAGFDEQFF. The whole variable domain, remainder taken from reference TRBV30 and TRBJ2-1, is SQTIHQWPATLVQPVGSPLSLECTVEGTSNPNLYWYRQAAGRGLQLLFYSVGIGQISSEVPQNLSASRPQDRQFILSSKKLLLSDSGFYLCAWSVAAGFDEQFFGPGTRLTVL.

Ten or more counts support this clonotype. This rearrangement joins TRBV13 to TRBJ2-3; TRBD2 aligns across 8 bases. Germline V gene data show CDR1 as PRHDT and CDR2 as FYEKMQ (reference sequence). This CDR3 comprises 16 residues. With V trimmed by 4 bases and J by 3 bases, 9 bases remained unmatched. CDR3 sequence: CASSSDGTRQTDTQYF. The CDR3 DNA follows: TGTGCCAGCAGCTCTGACGGGACTAGGCAAACAGATACGCAGTATTTT.

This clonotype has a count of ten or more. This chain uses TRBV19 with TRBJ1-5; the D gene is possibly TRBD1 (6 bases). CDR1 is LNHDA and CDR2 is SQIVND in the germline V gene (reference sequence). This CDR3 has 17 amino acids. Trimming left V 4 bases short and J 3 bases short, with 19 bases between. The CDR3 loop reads CASSKREGGGLNQPQHF. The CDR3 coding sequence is TGTGCCAGTAGTAAGCGAGAGGGGGGGGGGCTCAATCAGCCCCAGCATTTT.

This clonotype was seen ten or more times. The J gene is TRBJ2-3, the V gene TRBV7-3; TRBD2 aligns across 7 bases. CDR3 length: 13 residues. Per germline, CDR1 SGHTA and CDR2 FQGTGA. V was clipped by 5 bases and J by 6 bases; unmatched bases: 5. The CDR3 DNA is TGTGCCAGCAGCACGACTAGCTCCGATACGCAGTATTTT. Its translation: CASSTTSSDTQYF. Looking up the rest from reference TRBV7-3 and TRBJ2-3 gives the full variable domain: GAGVSQTPSNKVTEKGKYVELRCDPISGHTALYWYRQSLGQGPEFLIYFQGTGAADDSGLPNDRFFAVRPEGSVSTLKIQRTERGDSAVYLCASSTTSSDTQYFGPGTRLTVL.

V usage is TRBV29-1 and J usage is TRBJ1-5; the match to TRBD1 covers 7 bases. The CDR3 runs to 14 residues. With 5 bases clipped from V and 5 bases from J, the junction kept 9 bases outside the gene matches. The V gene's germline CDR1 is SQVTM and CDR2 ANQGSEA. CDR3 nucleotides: TGCAGCGTTCAGGGACAGAATCAGGATCAGCCCCAGCATTTT. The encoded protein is CSVQGQNQDQPQHF.

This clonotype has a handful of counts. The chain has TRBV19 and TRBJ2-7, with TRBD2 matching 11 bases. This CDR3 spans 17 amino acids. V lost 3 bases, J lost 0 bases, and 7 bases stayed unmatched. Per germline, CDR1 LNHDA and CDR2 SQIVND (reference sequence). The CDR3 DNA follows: TGTGCCAGTAGTATCCTGGCTAGCGGGAGGAACTCCTACGAGCAGTACTTC. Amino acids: CASSILASGRNSYEQYF.

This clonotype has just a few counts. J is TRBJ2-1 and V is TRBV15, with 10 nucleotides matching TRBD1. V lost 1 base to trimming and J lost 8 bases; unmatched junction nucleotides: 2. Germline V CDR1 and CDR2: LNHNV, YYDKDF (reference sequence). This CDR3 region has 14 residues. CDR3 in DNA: TGTGCCACCAGCAGAGCGGGACAGGGGTATGAGCAGTTCTTC. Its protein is CATSRAGQGYEQFF.

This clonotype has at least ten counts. This CDR3 is CASSLALSEQYF. CDR3 bases: TGTGCCAGCAGCCTCGCCTTGAGTGAGCAGTACTTC. The V and J genes are TRBV3-1 and TRBJ2-7; D is unresolved. V was cut by 4 bases and J by 7 bases, with 11 bases left in between. The CDR3 covers 12 residues. The V gene's germline CDR1 is LGHDT and CDR2 YNNKEL (reference sequence).

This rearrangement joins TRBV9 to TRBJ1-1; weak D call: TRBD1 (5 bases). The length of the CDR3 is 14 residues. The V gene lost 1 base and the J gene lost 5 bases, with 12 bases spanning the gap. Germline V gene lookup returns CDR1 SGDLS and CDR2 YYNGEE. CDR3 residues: CASSVSGSGTEAFF. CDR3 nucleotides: TGTGCCAGCAGCGTATCAGGGTCTGGGACTGAAGCTTTCTTT.

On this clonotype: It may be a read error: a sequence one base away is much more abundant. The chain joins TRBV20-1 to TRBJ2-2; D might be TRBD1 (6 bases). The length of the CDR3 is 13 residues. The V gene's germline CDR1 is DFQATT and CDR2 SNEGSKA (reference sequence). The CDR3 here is CSASDRNTGELVF. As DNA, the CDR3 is TGCAGTGCCTCTGACAGGAACACCGGGGAGCTGGTTTTT.

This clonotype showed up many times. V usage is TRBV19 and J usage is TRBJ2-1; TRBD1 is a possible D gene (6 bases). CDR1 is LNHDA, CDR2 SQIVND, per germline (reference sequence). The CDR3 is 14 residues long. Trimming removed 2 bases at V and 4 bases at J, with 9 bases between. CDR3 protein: CASSIRDIYNEQFF. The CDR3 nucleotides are TGTGCCAGTAGTATAAGGGACATTTACAATGAGCAGTTCTTC.

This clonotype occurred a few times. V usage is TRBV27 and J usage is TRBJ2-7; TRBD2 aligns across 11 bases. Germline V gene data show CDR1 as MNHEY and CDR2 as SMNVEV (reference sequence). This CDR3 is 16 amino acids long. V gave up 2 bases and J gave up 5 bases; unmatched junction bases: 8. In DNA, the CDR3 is TGTGCCAGCAGTTTAACTAGCGGGAGTATACGTCACGAGCAGTACTTC. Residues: CASSLTSGSIRHEQYF.

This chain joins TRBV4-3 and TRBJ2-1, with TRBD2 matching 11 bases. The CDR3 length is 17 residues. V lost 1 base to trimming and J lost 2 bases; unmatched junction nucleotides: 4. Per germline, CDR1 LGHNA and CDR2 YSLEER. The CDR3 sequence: CASSQVAGGPPYNEQFF. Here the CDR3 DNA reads TGCGCCAGCAGCCAAGTAGCGGGAGGGCCCCCCTACAATGAGCAGTTCTTC.

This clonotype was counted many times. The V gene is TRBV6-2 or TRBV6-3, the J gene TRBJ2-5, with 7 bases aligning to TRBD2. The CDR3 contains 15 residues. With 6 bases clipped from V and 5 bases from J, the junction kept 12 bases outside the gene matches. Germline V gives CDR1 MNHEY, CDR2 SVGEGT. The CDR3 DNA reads TGTGCCAGCAGGCCGCGGGAGCCGTTTTCGGAGACCCAGTACTTC. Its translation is CASRPREPFSETQYF.

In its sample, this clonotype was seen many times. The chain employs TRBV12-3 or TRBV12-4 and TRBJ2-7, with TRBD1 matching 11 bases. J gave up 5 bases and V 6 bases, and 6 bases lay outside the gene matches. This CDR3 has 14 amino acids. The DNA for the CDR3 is TGTGCCAGCAGGGGACAGGGGGTTTGGGACGAGCAGTACTTC. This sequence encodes CASRGQGVWDEQYF.

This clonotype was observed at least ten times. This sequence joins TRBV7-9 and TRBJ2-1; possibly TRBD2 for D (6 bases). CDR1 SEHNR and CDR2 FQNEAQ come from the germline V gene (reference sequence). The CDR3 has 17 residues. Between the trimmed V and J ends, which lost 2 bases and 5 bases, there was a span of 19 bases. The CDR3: CASSLKRAGGVNNEQFF. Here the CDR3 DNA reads TGTGCCAGCAGCTTAAAGCGTGCTGGCGGGGTCAACAATGAGCAGTTCTTC.

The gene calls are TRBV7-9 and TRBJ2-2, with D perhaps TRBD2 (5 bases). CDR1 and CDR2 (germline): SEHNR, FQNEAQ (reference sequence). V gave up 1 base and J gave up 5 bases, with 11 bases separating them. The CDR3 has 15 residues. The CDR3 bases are TGTGCCAGCAGCTTAGGGCGGGTCGTGACCGGGGAGCTGTTTTTT. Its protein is CASSLGRVVTGELFF.

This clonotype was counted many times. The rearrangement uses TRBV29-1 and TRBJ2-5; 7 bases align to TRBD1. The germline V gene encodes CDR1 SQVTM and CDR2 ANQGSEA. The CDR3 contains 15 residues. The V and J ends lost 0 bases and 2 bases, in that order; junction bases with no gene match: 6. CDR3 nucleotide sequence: TGCAGCGTTGAAGAATGGGACAGAGGACAAGAGACCCAGTACTTC. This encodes CSVEEWDRGQETQYF.

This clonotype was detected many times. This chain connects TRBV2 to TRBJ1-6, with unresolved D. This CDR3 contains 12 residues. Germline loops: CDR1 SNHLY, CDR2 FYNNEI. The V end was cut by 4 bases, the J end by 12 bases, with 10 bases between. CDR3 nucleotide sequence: TGTGCCAGCAGTGCCGAAGTCGGACCCCTCCACTTT. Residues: CASSAEVGPLHF.